This T cell receptor (beta chain) stems from a study of blood T cell repertoires in COVID-19. The CDR3 is 15 residues long. CDR1 and CDR2 from the germline V gene are SGHNT and YYREEE (reference sequence). Trimming at V came to 4 bases and at J to 3 bases, leaving 7 bases not matched to a gene. Assay used: immunoSEQ multiplex PCR; TCRdb lists only in-frame clones, some missing. The sample contains about 120,000 clones, 84% of which appear only once. The J gene is TRBJ1-2, the V gene TRBV5-4; 9 nucleotides agree with TRBD1. This clonotype was obtained from a woman in her 30s who had recovered from COVID-19. Sequenced sample: PBMCs or T cells enriched from blood (not recorded which). CDR3 sequence: CASSTPGQGYYGYTF. In DNA, the CDR3 is TGTGCCAGCAGCACCCCGGGACAGGGTTACTATGGCTACACCTTC.